Listed below are T cell receptor beta chains from one sample, sequenced in a study of T cells in localized non-small cell lung cancer. This table comes from immunoSEQ multiplex PCR, and its TCRdb copy is limited to in-frame clones, with some not included. Of around 6,700 clones in the sample, more than 35% were seen once. The sequenced sample was lung tumor tissue, obtained before any cancer treatment. The receptor set was obtained from a man between 35 and 75 years old with stage III lung adenocarcinoma. Both conserved end residues are trimmed from each CDR3.

j_call v_call cdr3_aa
TRBJ2-2 TRBV9 ASEWIAGTGELF
TRBJ2-7 TRBV5-1 ASSLAGTSNHEQY
TRBJ1-5 TRBV16 ASSQGTGYSNQPQH
TRBJ2-2 TRBV18 ASSPPGTGELF
TRBJ1-5 TRBV6-7 ASSEDRKTSSNQPQH